The present entry profiles one T cell receptor beta chain with its context. This sample stems from a study of blood T cell repertoires in COVID-19. Germline V CDR1 and CDR2: ENHRY, SYGVKD. The V and J ends lost 6 bases and 5 bases, in that order; junction bases with no gene match: 2. The CDR3 contains 13 residues. Seattle researchers signed up patients amid active infection and tracked them longitudinally. This table comes from immunoSEQ multiplex PCR, and its TCRdb copy is limited to in-frame clones, with some not included. This table has some 390,000 clones, about 91% appearing once. The receptor comes from a woman between 40 and 50 years old with COVID-19, enrolled during active disease. The chain links TRBV10-3 to TRBJ2-1, with 9 bases that match TRBD1. Sequencing input: peripheral blood. CDR3 region: CAIRGDRDNEQFF. CDR3 in DNA: TGTGCCATCAGGGGGGACAGGGACAATGAGCAGTTCTTC.